This T cell receptor beta chain was obtained from a study of OX40 agonist ivuxolimab in advanced cancers. Cycle 7 day 1, cycle 4 day 1, and baseline were the timepoints at which blood was sampled. The CDR3 runs to 14 residues. Trimming removed 7 bases from V and 3 bases from J; junction bases left unmatched: 4. From germline, CDR1 is SGHAT and CDR2 FQNNGV. Sequencing was performed with immunoSEQ multiplex PCR; in TCRdb, only in-frame clones are kept and a portion is missing. The profile shows some 70,000 clones, around 85% of them singletons. V gene TRBV11-2 combines with J gene TRBJ2-2; 8 bases match TRBD1. This receptor was obtained from an adult with an advanced solid tumor such as melanoma, head and neck, liver or kidney cancer. Sequenced material: CD4+ or CD8+ T cells sorted from blood, taken in a trial of the OX40 agonist ivuxolimab. CDR3 sequence: CASTTTGDTGELFF. The CDR3, as DNA: TGTGCCAGCACGACGACAGGGGACACCGGGGAGCTGTTTTTT.